These 30 T cell receptor beta chains were sequenced from one sample in a study of blood T cell repertoires in COVID-19. Generated by immunoSEQ multiplex PCR, the TCRdb table keeps only in-frame clones and is missing some. The sample yields 200,000 or so clones, about 86% seen once. The sample was PBMCs or T cells enriched from blood (not recorded which). The origin of the receptors is a man in his forties who had recovered from COVID-19.

The chain uses TRBV2 and TRBJ2-5; 8 bases align to TRBD2. Trimming took 6 bases from V and 7 from J; bases not matched to a gene: 13. The CDR3 has 15 residues. Per germline, CDR1 SNHLY and CDR2 FYNNEI. As DNA, the CDR3 is TGTGCCAGCAGACTGGGACTAGACAGCGTCGGGACCCAGTACTTC. Its translation is CASRLGLDSVGTQYF.

The chain carries TRBV7-8 and TRBJ2-5; TRBD2 aligns across 8 bases. The CDR3 length is 15 residues. Germline V lookup: CDR1 SGHVS, CDR2 FQNEAQ. V lost 0 bases, J lost 3 bases, and 3 bases stayed unmatched. In nucleotides, the CDR3 is TGTGCCAGCAGCTTAGCTGGGACTAGAAAAGAGACCCAGTACTTC. As protein: CASSLAGTRKETQYF.

CDR3 nucleotide sequence: TGCGCCAGCAGCTTGACAGGGCAGAACACTGAAGCTTTCTTT. This translates into CASSLTGQNTEAFF. The rearrangement links TRBV5-1 to TRBJ1-1, with a tentative D call TRBD1 (6 bases). The CDR3 length is 14 residues. V lost 1 base, J lost 1 base, and 8 bases lay in between. CDR1 is SGHRS, CDR2 YFSETQ, per germline.

V is TRBV10-3 and J is TRBJ1-2, with 10 nucleotides matching TRBD1. Germline values: CDR1 ENHRY, CDR2 SYGVKD. V was pared by 3 bases and J by 8 bases, with 6 bases of the junction left unmatched. The CDR3 has 14 amino acids. This chain's CDR3 is CAISDIGQGEGYTF. In nucleotides, the CDR3 is TGTGCCATCAGTGATATCGGACAGGGGGAGGGCTACACCTTC.

The J gene is TRBJ2-5, the V gene TRBV11-2, with 7 bases aligning to TRBD2. V dropped 6 bases and J dropped 0; count of bases not matched to a gene: 10. CDR1 and CDR2 from the germline V gene are SGHAT and FQNNGV. The CDR3 covers 16 residues. CDR3 nucleotide sequence: TGTGCCAGCAGTCCCCTTGGCGGGGGATACCAAGAGACCCAGTACTTC. It yields the protein CASSPLGGGYQETQYF.

This clone was seen just once. Compared with germline, one end of the junction differs, possibly owing to a read error. This chain uses TRBV7-2 with TRBJ2-7; TRBD1 might be the D (6 bases). Germline V lookup: CDR1 SGHTA, CDR2 FQGNSA. There are 14 residues in the CDR3. The CDR3 DNA sequence: TGTGCCAGCAGCTTATTCCAGGGGACCTACCAGCAGTACTTC. Encoded protein: CASSLFQGTYQQYF.

The chain has TRBV21-1 and TRBJ2-7; the table's D call, TRBD2, has no DNA check behind it. TRBV21-1 is marked as a pseudogene. This CDR3 is 15 amino acids long. The CDR3 DNA sequence: TGTGCCAGCAGCATAATAATATCCGTCTCCTACGAGCAGTACTTC. It is translated as CASSIIISVSYEQYF.

J is TRBJ1-1 and V is TRBV4-3, with D hard to call. The CDR3 has 15 amino acids. Trimming removed 0 bases from V and 5 bases from J, with 13 bases in between. Germline V CDR1 and CDR2: LGHNA, YSLEER. The CDR3 here is CASSQEHGTGTEAFF. As DNA, the CDR3 is TGCGCCAGCAGCCAAGAGCACGGAACGGGGACTGAAGCTTTCTTT.

V gene TRBV5-1 combines with J gene TRBJ2-7; a possible D gene is TRBD1 (6 bases). Per the germline V gene, CDR1 is SGHRS and CDR2 is YFSETQ. Trimming left V 0 bases short and J 2 bases short, with 12 bases between. This CDR3 has 15 residues. The CDR3 DNA reads as TGCGCCAGCAGCTTGGGAGGGGGTGCCACCTACGAGCAGTACTTC. Its protein is CASSLGGGATYEQYF.

The J gene is TRBJ1-4, the V gene TRBV11-2, with D perhaps TRBD1 (6 bases). CDR1 and CDR2 (germline): SGHAT, FQNNGV. The CDR3 contains 13 residues. The germline V and J ends were trimmed by 4 bases and 13 bases, with 16 bases remaining between them. The CDR3 sequence is CASSWDTSQGLFF. CDR3 sequence (DNA): TGTGCCAGCAGCTGGGACACCTCTCAGGGACTGTTTTTT.

V gene TRBV5-1 combines with J gene TRBJ2-3, with D perhaps TRBD2 (5 bases). CDR1 is SGHRS, CDR2 YFSETQ, per germline. V lost 0 bases, J lost 7 bases, and 15 bases lay in between. This CDR3 has 15 residues. Here the CDR3 reads CASSLGFSRGHTQYF. The CDR3 DNA follows: TGCGCCAGCAGCTTGGGGTTCAGTCGGGGTCATACGCAGTATTTT.

The chain joins TRBV12-3 or TRBV12-4 to TRBJ2-2, with TRBD2 identical over 8 bases. The CDR3 spans 13 residues. J gave up 6 bases and V 8 bases, and 5 bases lay outside the gene matches. This CDR3 is CASGTRESGELFF. DNA for the CDR3: TGTGCCAGCGGGACTAGAGAATCCGGGGAGCTGTTTTTT.

The genes are TRBV20-1 and TRBJ2-7; no clear D. Between the trimmed V and J ends, which lost 3 bases and 2 bases, there was a span of 11 bases. This CDR3 region has 13 residues. In germline, CDR1 is DFQATT, CDR2 SNEGSKA (reference sequence). The CDR3 reads CSASDRVPYEQYF. The CDR3 DNA sequence: TGCAGTGCTAGTGACCGGGTTCCCTACGAGCAGTACTTC.

The CDR3 is CASGDPQSWATEAFF. The CDR3 DNA is TGTGCCAGCGGCGACCCACAGAGCTGGGCCACTGAAGCTTTCTTT. The chain recombines TRBV5-8 with TRBJ1-1; no clear D gene. The length of the CDR3 is 15 residues. V was cut by 7 bases and J by 4 bases, with 20 bases left in between. Germline V CDR1 and CDR2: SGHTS, YDEGEE.

The J gene is TRBJ1-2, the V gene TRBV6-5, with a tentative D call TRBD1 (6 bases). The CDR3 is 13 residues long. Trimming stripped 3 bases from V and 8 bases from J, with 13 bases between. Germline CDR1 reads MNHEY; CDR2 reads SVGAGI. As DNA, the CDR3 is TGTGCCAGCAGTTATGGGGGCTCCCAGGGCTACACCTTC. Protein sequence: CASSYGGSQGYTF.

The rearrangement links TRBV2 to TRBJ2-5; TRBD2 aligns across 13 bases. The CDR3 is made up of 18 amino acids. The J segment lost 2 bases and the V segment lost 6 bases, leaving 12 bases of the junction unmatched. Looked up from germline, CDR1 is SNHLY and CDR2 is FYNNEI. In nucleotides, the CDR3 is TGTGCCAGCAGACCCAGGACTAGCGGGGGCCTGAGGCAAGAGACCCAGTACTTC. Amino acid sequence: CASRPRTSGGLRQETQYF.

This chain links TRBV19 with TRBJ2-7, with a weak D call TRBD1 (6 bases). Germline values: CDR1 LNHDA, CDR2 SQIVND (reference sequence). The germline V and J ends were trimmed by 2 bases and 1 base, with 12 bases remaining between them. This CDR3 has 15 amino acids. The CDR3 DNA follows: TGTGCCAGTAGTATAATCGCCCAGGGGTCCTACGAGCAGTACTTC. It is translated as CASSIIAQGSYEQYF.

The chain combines TRBV5-6 with TRBJ1-2; 8 bases align to TRBD1. Germline loops: CDR1 SGHDT, CDR2 YYEEEE. V lost 0 bases and J lost 6; bases outside the gene matches: 7. This CDR3 has 15 residues. CDR3 region: CASSLDLGRGHGYTF. As DNA, the CDR3 is TGTGCCAGCAGCTTGGACCTGGGCAGGGGGCATGGCTACACCTTC.

V usage is TRBV4-1 and J usage is TRBJ1-1; 7 positions agree with TRBD1. From germline, CDR1 is MGHRA and CDR2 YSYEKL. Losses at the gene ends were 4 bases for V and 5 bases for J; bases not matched to a gene: 10. The CDR3 covers 15 residues. The DNA for the CDR3 is TGCGCCAGCAGCCGATGGACAGGAAGCTTAACTGAAGCTTTCTTT. Translated, it gives CASSRWTGSLTEAFF.

This clone was found once. The chain uses TRBV28 and TRBJ2-1; 7 bases align to TRBD2. The CDR3 covers 15 residues. V lost 5 bases to trimming and J lost 4 bases; unmatched junction nucleotides: 8. Per germline, CDR1 MDHEN and CDR2 SYDVKM. The CDR3, as DNA: TGTGCCAGCAGTCCCGGGGCTAGCGGATACAATGAGCAGTTCTTC. Its protein product is CASSPGASGYNEQFF.

J is TRBJ1-6 and V is TRBV25-1; maybe TRBD1 (6 bases). Germline values: CDR1 MGHDK, CDR2 SYGVNS. There are 15 residues in the CDR3. V was clipped by 3 bases and J by 5 bases, with 11 bases between them. CDR3 amino acids: CASSDPTGNNSPLHF. The CDR3 nucleotides are TGTGCCAGCAGTGACCCAACAGGGAATAATTCACCCCTCCACTTT.

This chain links TRBV7-8 with TRBJ1-5; D uncertain. The V gene's germline CDR1 is SGHVS and CDR2 FQNEAQ. Trimming left V 1 base short and J 0 bases short, with 7 bases between. CDR3 size: 15 residues. The CDR3 nucleotides are TGTGCCAGCAGCTTAGGACTGATTAGCAATCAGCCCCAGCATTTT. Protein sequence: CASSLGLISNQPQHF.

The V gene is TRBV5-4, the J gene TRBJ2-3; D is perhaps TRBD2 (5 bases). V lost 0 bases, J lost 0 bases, and 8 bases lay in between. The germline V gene has CDR1 SGHNT and CDR2 YYREEE (reference sequence). The CDR3 runs to 15 residues. The CDR3: CASSLASGSTDTQYF. The CDR3 coding sequence is TGTGCCAGCAGCTTGGCCAGCGGAAGCACAGATACGCAGTATTTT.

This clone appeared once. This chain links TRBV14 with TRBJ1-6; D is perhaps TRBD1 (6 bases). The germline CDR1 and CDR2 sequences are SGHDN and FVKESK. Trimming left V 1 base short and J 9 bases short, with 10 bases between. The CDR3 is 14 amino acids. In DNA form, the CDR3 reads TGTGCCAGCAGCCAAGCTCAGGGGAGTTCACCCCTCCACTTT. Translating it yields CASSQAQGSSPLHF.

The chain has TRBV19 and TRBJ1-2; 9 bases are shared with TRBD1. The germline V gene encodes CDR1 LNHDA and CDR2 SQIVND (reference sequence). The ends lost 3 bases at V and 6 bases at J; junction bases unmatched: 2. There are 13 residues in the CDR3. The CDR3: CASSMRTGDGYTF. The CDR3 coding sequence is TGTGCCAGTAGTATGAGGACAGGGGATGGCTACACCTTC.

The chain couples TRBV11-3 to TRBJ2-2; TRBD2 matches at 8 bases. The V gene end was trimmed by 4 bases and the J gene end by 4 bases; junction bases not matched to a gene: 20. Germline CDR1 is SGHNT and CDR2 is YENEEA. The CDR3 has 20 amino acids. The CDR3 spells CASSSAFPTGGALATGELFF. For the CDR3, the DNA is TGTGCCAGCAGCTCCGCGTTTCCTACGGGGGGGGCTCTTGCCACCGGGGAGCTGTTTTTT.

This chain uses TRBV6-5 with TRBJ1-4; the D gene is possibly TRBD1 (6 bases). CDR1 and CDR2 from the germline V gene are MNHEY and SVGAGI. CDR3 size: 14 residues. Between the trimmed V and J ends, which lost 1 base and 8 bases, there was a span of 11 bases. DNA for the CDR3: TGTGCCAGCAGTTACTTAGGGGGAAAGGAAAAACTGTTTTTT. It yields the protein CASSYLGGKEKLFF.

This clone was recorded once. The J gene is TRBJ2-7, the V gene TRBV5-5; a possible D gene is TRBD1 (5 bases). There are 13 residues in the CDR3. From germline, CDR1 is SGHKS and CDR2 YYEKEE (reference sequence). Deletions cut 6 bases from V and 2 bases from J, with 12 bases between. Here the CDR3 reads CASIGQGTYEQYF. The CDR3 DNA reads TGTGCCAGCATAGGTCAGGGCACCTACGAGCAGTACTTC.

This rearrangement joins TRBV28 to TRBJ1-5; no reliable D call. Trimming stripped 8 bases from V and 3 bases from J, with 14 bases between. This CDR3 comprises 14 residues. From germline, CDR1 is MDHEN and CDR2 SYDVKM. Here the CDR3 DNA reads TGTGCCAGCCGACCGGAGTTGAACAATCAGCCCCAGCATTTT. It encodes CASRPELNNQPQHF.

The chain joins TRBV20-1 to TRBJ1-1; no definite D call. CDR3 size: 11 residues. Germline V gives CDR1 DFQATT, CDR2 SNEGSKA (reference sequence). V lost 3 bases to trimming and J lost 6 bases, with 8 bases between them. The CDR3 DNA sequence: TGCAGTGCTAGGAGCTACCCTGAAGCTTTCTTT. Its translation: CSARSYPEAFF.